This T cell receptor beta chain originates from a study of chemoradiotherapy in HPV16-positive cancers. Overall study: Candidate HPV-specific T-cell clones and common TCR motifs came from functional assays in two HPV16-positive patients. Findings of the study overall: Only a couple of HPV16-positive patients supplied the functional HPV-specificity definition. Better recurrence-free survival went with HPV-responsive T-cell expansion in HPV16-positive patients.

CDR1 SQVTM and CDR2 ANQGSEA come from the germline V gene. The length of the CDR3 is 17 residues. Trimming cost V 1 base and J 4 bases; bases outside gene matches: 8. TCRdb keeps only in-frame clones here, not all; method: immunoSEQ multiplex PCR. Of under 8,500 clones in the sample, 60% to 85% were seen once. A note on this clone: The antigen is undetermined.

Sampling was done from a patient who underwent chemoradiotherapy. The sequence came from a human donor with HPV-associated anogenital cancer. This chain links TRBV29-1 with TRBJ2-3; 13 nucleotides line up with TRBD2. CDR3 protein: CSVEGTSGGFRADTQYF. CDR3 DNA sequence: TGCAGCGTTGAAGGGACTAGCGGGGGATTTAGGGCAGATACGCAGTATTTT.